The T cell receptor (beta chain) under discussion was sequenced for a study of blood T cell repertoires in COVID-19 (dated by TCRdb to about 2020). For the wider study: Samples from collaborators originated in the United States, Italy and Spain and spanned both the acute and convalescent phases of COVID-19. The material from the prospective study consisted of cDNA or gDNA derived from T cells, B-cell-depleted T cells, or PBMCs. Subjects who had been exposed to COVID-19, were actively infected with it, or had recovered from it provided the deeply sampled blood TCRbeta repertoires that made up the dataset. A freely available public database, intended as a resource for researchers studying the immune response to SARS-CoV-2, is where the repertoires were released. The samples were drawn from the first 160 participants of the ongoing ImmuneRACE study and from some 1,300 subjects provided by 6 global collaborators. Nearly every sample came with metadata listing a de-identified subject ID, COVID-19 status, age in years and sex. HLA class I and class II types, where available, came from metadata supplied by the sample provider rather than from assay-based typing.

The CDR3 sequence holds 16 residues, the cysteine and phenylalanine included. The only DNA kept is the CDR3, 48 bases in frame from the first base. V and J are truncated by 0 bases and 4 bases respectively, leaving an intervening sequence of 14 bases. From a lookup of the germline V gene, CDR1 and CDR2 are SGHRS and YFSETQ. General conclusions and limits of the study: Clinical and demographic metadata were provided uncurated, with the amount varying by source and participant.

A note on this clone: Its target antigen remains unknown. No per-base quality is available; no much larger clone lies one base away.

One collaborating source in Seattle enrolled patients while the patients were actively infected and followed the patients over time throughout the course of disease. Each collaborating institution followed its own protocols to collect whole blood in K2EDTA tubes. For TCRbeta analysis, collaborators shipped samples as frozen whole blood, isolated PBMCs, or DNA extracted from either of those sample types. The immunoSEQ Assay, a bias-controlled multiplex PCR, was used to amplify TCRbeta CDR3 regions from genomic DNA. Regarding the original processing steps: Nucleated cell counts per sample were estimated from amplification of reference gene primers within the assay. Sequence reads were collapsed and filtered to measure the absolute abundance of every unique TCRbeta CDR3 rearrangement. For each sample, productive Simpson clonality was calculated as the square root of Simpson's diversity index across productive rearrangements. The clones in this table, taken by TCRdb from immuneACCESS, are in-frame only. Not every clone is retained; where verified, under half of the shortfall comes from an unresolved V gene, and the cause of the rest is unknown. That table supplies the V and J calls and clone size; D and trimming were determined from the DNA. Across this sample there are 200,000 to 250,000 clones, with approximately 85% seen only once. The ten largest account for approximately 7.6% of the sample.

The source of this sequence is a woman of 80 years or more with COVID-19, enrolled during active disease. The V and J segments used are TRBV5-1 and TRBJ1-3; no D segment can be confidently identified. Sequencing input: peripheral blood. The nucleotide sequence is given as TGCGCCAGCAGCTTGGAGGGAGGATCGAGGGGAAACACCATATATTTT. Its protein is CASSLEGGSRGNTIYF.